This TCR beta chain was documented in a study of blood T cells in healthy people across ages. This clonotype was observed at least ten times. With a J-beta primer mix and a sample-barcoded 5' primer, a second PCR ran about 7 to 12 cycles. TCRdb re-derived calls from the 5' RACE reads in MiXCR, one entry per CDR3 protein. The table has 800,000 to 950,000 distinct CDR3 sequences, roughly 28% seen once. The data were also submitted as part of a second study, on T cells of mothers and their children. This second study says: Second-round PCR products received sample barcodes and 2-4 random nucleotides from the M1S primer.

The sample consisted of blood. The receptor was derived from a woman between 35 and 50 years old in good health.

The CDR3 loop reads CASSQEPGNAKNIQYF. The CDR3 DNA reads TGCGCCAGCAGCCAAGAACCCGGGAACGCCAAAAACATTCAGTACTTC. The gene calls are TRBV4-3 and TRBJ2-4, with a possible D match to TRBD2 (5 bases). Germline V gene data show CDR1 as LGHNA and CDR2 as YSLEER. This CDR3 is 16 amino acids long. The germline V and J ends were trimmed by 0 bases and 1 base, with 10 bases remaining between them.